A single sample is the source of the 9 T cell receptor beta chains below, sequenced in a study of radiation and T cells in renal cell carcinoma. As to time point: blood 4 weeks post-SBRT, at nephrectomy. Treatment meaning: 15 Gy SBRT to primary tumor, nephrectomy 4 weeks later. Profiling relied on immunoSEQ multiplex PCR, and the TCRdb table lists in-frame clones only, not all of them. The sample consists of under 35,000 clones, 81% of them appearing once. The sample was blood, taken from a patient whose treatment included radiotherapy and nephrectomy. Receptor source: a man in his 60s with renal cell carcinoma.

The chain links TRBV5-1 to TRBJ2-1; TRBD1 agrees at 9 bases. The trim removed 5 bases at V and 10 bases at J, leaving 10 bases unmatched. This CDR3 contains 14 residues. The germline CDR1 and CDR2 sequences are SGHRS and YFSETQ. CDR3: CASRAGTGSLEQFF. The CDR3 DNA reads as TGCGCCAGCAGGGCCGGGACAGGGTCTTTGGAGCAGTTCTTC.

As DNA, the CDR3 is TGTGCCAGCAGCATACAGGGGGCCAACACCGGGGAGCTGTTTTTT. Encoded protein: CASSIQGANTGELFF. The chain is built from TRBV9 and TRBJ2-2, with TRBD1 matching 9 bases. The CDR3 is 15 residues long. The J segment lost 2 bases and the V segment lost 4 bases, leaving 3 bases of the junction unmatched. CDR1 and CDR2 from the germline V gene are SGDLS and YYNGEE.

The chain joins TRBV6-6 to TRBJ1-1; no clear D. The V and J ends lost 2 bases and 7 bases respectively, with 5 bases between them. The CDR3 is 11 residues long. The V gene's germline CDR1 is MNHNY and CDR2 SVGAGI (reference sequence). CDR3 sequence reads: CASSYAVEAFF. The CDR3 coding sequence is TGTGCCAGCAGTTACGCAGTTGAAGCTTTCTTT.

The genes are TRBV4-1 and TRBJ2-7, with 10 bases that match TRBD2. CDR3 length: 15 amino acids. The V gene's germline CDR1 is MGHRA and CDR2 YSYEKL. V shed 2 bases, J shed 3 bases, and the junction held 4 bases outside the gene matches. CDR3 sequence (DNA): TGCGCCAGCAGCCAACTAAGGACTAGCGGCTACGAGCAGTACTTC. This encodes CASSQLRTSGYEQYF.

Comment on this clone: It may be a read error: a sequence one base away is much more abundant. This rearrangement joins TRBV7-6 to TRBJ2-7, with D tentatively TRBD2 (6 bases). Trimming removed 5 bases at V and 3 bases at J, with 11 bases between. Germline V lookup: CDR1 SGHVS, CDR2 FNYEAQ. The CDR3 contains 13 residues. CDR3 region: CASSAGPNYEQYF. In DNA, the CDR3 is TGTGCCAGCAGCGCGGGACCAAACTACGAGCAGTACTTC.

The genes are TRBV27 and TRBJ1-1; unclear D gene. CDR1 is MNHEY, CDR2 SMNVEV, per germline (reference sequence). This CDR3 has 14 residues. Trimming stripped 2 bases from V and 0 bases from J, with 7 bases between. CDR3 in amino acids: CASSLHGLNTEAFF. The DNA for the CDR3 is TGTGCCAGCAGTTTACACGGACTGAACACTGAAGCTTTCTTT.

V usage is TRBV19 and J usage is TRBJ1-2, with a weak D call TRBD1 (5 bases). The germline V gene encodes CDR1 LNHDA and CDR2 SQIVND (reference sequence). Trimming stripped 6 bases from V and 4 bases from J, with 9 bases between. CDR3 size: 12 residues. The CDR3 protein is CASRTDPYGYTF. CDR3 sequence (DNA): TGTGCCAGTAGGACAGATCCCTATGGCTACACCTTC.

V and J are TRBV20-1 and TRBJ2-3; no reliable D call. The CDR3 is 11 amino acids. Germline V lookup: CDR1 DFQATT, CDR2 SNEGSKA (reference sequence). CDR3 loop: CSTAVTDTQYF. The CDR3 DNA is TGCAGCACCGCGGTCACAGATACGCAGTATTTT.

This chain uses TRBV30 with TRBJ2-7; weak D call: TRBD1 (5 bases). With 3 bases removed from V and 3 bases from J, the gap between germline ends came to 12 bases. There are 13 residues in the CDR3. Germline loops: CDR1 GTSNPN, CDR2 SVGIG (reference sequence). CDR3 protein: CAWSGDRHYEQYF. As DNA, the CDR3 is TGTGCCTGGAGCGGCGACAGACACTACGAGCAGTACTTC.